Detailed here is one T cell receptor beta chain. This specimen comes from a study of blood T cell repertoires in COVID-19. In the original processing: Amplification from reference gene primers served as the basis for estimated nucleated cell counts. TCRdb keeps only in-frame clones here, not all; method: immunoSEQ multiplex PCR. That table furnishes V, J and clone size, whereas the DNA furnished D and trimming. The sample lists roughly 190,000 clones, 86% occurring once. Sample: peripheral blood. The receptor's source is a woman in her sixties with COVID-19, enrolled during active disease.

The CDR3 DNA reads TGTGCCAGCAGCCAAGTATCAGTCCAAGAGACCCAGTACTTC. Its translation: CASSQVSVQETQYF. The rearrangement uses TRBV4-2 and TRBJ2-5; D gene uncertain. CDR1 is LGHNA, CDR2 YNFKEQ, per germline. This CDR3 spans 14 amino acids. Trimming stripped 1 base from V and 1 base from J, with 7 bases between.